These T cell receptor beta chains were read from a single sample in a study of blood T cells in healthy people across ages. TCRdb re-called the 5' RACE reads through MiXCR, storing one row per CDR3 protein. The repertoire holds under 700,000 distinct CDR3 sequences, with 24% as singletons. These records were also assigned to another study, of T cells of mothers and their children.

The sample taken for sequencing was blood. These receptors all come from a boy between 10 and 17 years old in good health. The CDR3 runs from the conserved cysteine through the conserved F or W. D genes are given only for firm matches. Where a row states a size, it is once, few, many or the class of an expanded clone; other rows omit it.

d_gene: .
j_gene: TRBJ2-7
v_gene: TRBV6-5
abundance: .
CDR3aa: CASSYSGGGNYEQYF
CDR3nt: TGTGCCAGCAGTTACTCGGGAGGGGGGAACTACGAGCAGTACTTC

d_gene: TRBD1
j_gene: TRBJ2-7
v_gene: TRBV20-1
abundance: .
CDR3aa: CSARTGTGAYEQYF
CDR3nt: TGCAGTGCCAGAACCGGGACAGGGGCCTACGAGCAGTACTTC

d_gene: .
j_gene: TRBJ1-1
v_gene: TRBV6-5
abundance: few
CDR3aa: CASSRREGTEAFF
CDR3nt: TGTGCCAGCAGTCGCAGGGAGGGGACTGAAGCTTTCTTT

d_gene: .
j_gene: TRBJ1-2
v_gene: TRBV5-1
abundance: .
CDR3aa: CASSSGDTNYGYTF
CDR3nt: TGCGCCAGCAGCTCCGGGGACACCAACTATGGCTACACCTTC

d_gene: TRBD2
j_gene: TRBJ2-1
v_gene: TRBV20-1
abundance: .
CDR3aa: CRSTKAGDFYNEQFF
CDR3nt: TGCAGATCTACTAAAGCGGGAGATTTCTACAATGAGCAGTTCTTC

d_gene: .
j_gene: TRBJ1-2
v_gene: TRBV29-1
abundance: few
CDR3aa: CSVQQDGYTF
CDR3nt: TGCAGCGTTCAGCAGGATGGCTACACCTTC

d_gene: TRBD2
j_gene: TRBJ2-5
v_gene: TRBV4-3
abundance: .
CDR3aa: CASSQDFGLVFLFF
CDR3nt: TGCGCCAGCAGCCAAGATTTCGGACTAGTCTTTCTGTTCTTC

d_gene: TRBD2
j_gene: TRBJ2-3
v_gene: TRBV12-3/TRBV12-4
abundance: .
CDR3aa: CASSLFPGGATDTQYF
CDR3nt: TGTGCCAGCAGCCTCTTTCCGGGGGGGGCCACAGATACGCAGTATTTT

d_gene: .
j_gene: TRBJ2-1
v_gene: TRBV7-2
abundance: .
CDR3aa: CASSLGSFYNEQFF
CDR3nt: TGTGCCAGCAGCTTAGGTAGTTTCTACAATGAGCAGTTCTTC

d_gene: .
j_gene: TRBJ2-5
v_gene: TRBV24-1
abundance: .
CDR3aa: CATGDWSGQETQYF
CDR3nt: TGTGCCACGGGGGACTGGTCGGGGCAAGAGACCCAGTACTTC

d_gene: TRBD1
j_gene: TRBJ2-6
v_gene: TRBV27
abundance: .
CDR3aa: CASRTGGGANVLTF
CDR3nt: TGTGCCAGCAGGACAGGGGGAGGGGCCAACGTCCTGACTTTC

d_gene: .
j_gene: TRBJ2-7
v_gene: TRBV20-1
abundance: .
CDR3aa: CSATSVAPSYEQYF
CDR3nt: TGCAGTGCTACTAGCGTAGCGCCCTCCTACGAGCAGTACTTC

d_gene: .
j_gene: TRBJ1-5
v_gene: TRBV7-9
abundance: .
CDR3aa: CASSFSGDRNQPQHF
CDR3nt: TGTGCCAGCAGCTTCTCAGGGGATCGCAATCAGCCCCAGCATTTT

d_gene: .
j_gene: TRBJ2-7
v_gene: TRBV5-1
abundance: few
CDR3aa: CASSLAQGQGYEQYF
CDR3nt: TGCGCCAGCAGCTTGGCGCAGGGGCAAGGCTACGAGCAGTACTTC

d_gene: .
j_gene: TRBJ1-5
v_gene: TRBV20-1
abundance: once
CDR3aa: CSVWEGNNQPQHF
CDR3nt: TGCAGTGTCTGGGAGGGAAACAATCAGCCCCAGCATTTT

d_gene: .
j_gene: TRBJ2-2
v_gene: TRBV4-3
abundance: .
CDR3aa: CASSHSGHLPGELFF
CDR3nt: TGCGCCAGCAGCCACTCGGGACACCTACCCGGGGAGCTGTTTTTT

d_gene: TRBD2
j_gene: TRBJ2-5
v_gene: TRBV12-3/TRBV12-4
abundance: many
CDR3aa: CASSLGLAQTQYF
CDR3nt: TGTGCCAGCAGTTTAGGACTAGCGCAGACCCAGTACTTC

d_gene: TRBD1
j_gene: TRBJ2-2
v_gene: TRBV29-1
abundance: .
CDR3aa: CSALGQNGFGELFF
CDR3nt: TGCAGCGCCTTGGGACAGAATGGTTTCGGGGAGCTGTTTTTT

d_gene: .
j_gene: TRBJ2-7
v_gene: TRBV27
abundance: few
CDR3aa: CASSFEGLGYEQYF
CDR3nt: TGTGCCAGCAGTTTTGAGGGGTTGGGGTACGAGCAGTACTTC

d_gene: TRBD2
j_gene: TRBJ2-1
v_gene: TRBV20-1
abundance: .
CDR3aa: CSASSLGLAVYNEQFF
CDR3nt: TGCAGTGCTAGTAGCTTGGGACTAGCGGTCTACAATGAGCAGTTCTTC

d_gene: TRBD1
j_gene: TRBJ2-1
v_gene: TRBV6-2/TRBV6-3
abundance: few
CDR3aa: CASSDSGGNEQFF
CDR3nt: TGTGCCAGCAGTGATTCAGGGGGCAATGAGCAGTTCTTC

d_gene: .
j_gene: TRBJ2-2
v_gene: TRBV2
abundance: .
CDR3aa: CASSRLANTGELFF
CDR3nt: TGTGCCAGCAGCCGACTAGCGAACACCGGGGAGCTGTTTTTT

d_gene: .
j_gene: TRBJ2-5
v_gene: TRBV11-2
abundance: .
CDR3aa: CASSLRKEVETQYF
CDR3nt: TGTGCCAGCAGCCTCAGAAAGGAAGTGGAGACCCAGTACTTC

d_gene: .
j_gene: TRBJ1-6
v_gene: TRBV12-3/TRBV12-4
abundance: few
CDR3aa: CASSLSGPNSPLHF
CDR3nt: TGTGCCAGCAGTTTATCAGGCCCGAATTCACCCCTCCACTTT

d_gene: TRBD2
j_gene: TRBJ2-1
v_gene: TRBV9
abundance: .
CDR3aa: CASSVAGTSGSQYF
CDR3nt: TGTGCCAGCAGCGTAGCTGGGACTAGCGGGAGTCAATACTTC

d_gene: .
j_gene: TRBJ2-3
v_gene: TRBV20-1
abundance: few
CDR3aa: CSASQPGVTDTQYF
CDR3nt: TGCAGTGCTAGTCAGCCGGGAGTCACAGATACGCAGTATTTT

d_gene: TRBD2
j_gene: TRBJ2-1
v_gene: TRBV14
abundance: few
CDR3aa: CASSQDSAGGLNEQFF
CDR3nt: TGTGCCAGCAGCCAAGATTCCGCGGGAGGGCTCAATGAGCAGTTCTTC

d_gene: .
j_gene: TRBJ2-1
v_gene: TRBV28
abundance: few
CDR3aa: CASSPRGLRGNEQFF
CDR3nt: TGTGCCAGCAGTCCCCGGGGCCTACGTGGGAATGAGCAGTTCTTC

d_gene: .
j_gene: TRBJ2-5
v_gene: TRBV27
abundance: many
CDR3aa: CASSSAGVGETQYF
CDR3nt: TGTGCCAGCAGTTCTGCGGGCGTCGGGGAGACCCAGTACTTC

d_gene: .
j_gene: TRBJ2-7
v_gene: TRBV7-6
abundance: few
CDR3aa: CASSSGSSHRTLEQYF
CDR3nt: TGTGCCAGCAGCTCCGGGTCTTCACACAGGACGCTCGAGCAGTACTTC

d_gene: .
j_gene: TRBJ2-3
v_gene: TRBV11-2
abundance: .
CDR3aa: CASSLQARDTQYF
CDR3nt: TGTGCCAGCAGCTTACAGGCGCGAGATACGCAGTATTTT

d_gene: .
j_gene: TRBJ2-5
v_gene: TRBV7-2
abundance: few
CDR3aa: CASSLGQGPETQYF
CDR3nt: TGTGCCAGCAGCTTAGGGCAGGGACCCGAGACCCAGTACTTC

d_gene: TRBD1
j_gene: TRBJ2-7
v_gene: TRBV27
abundance: few
CDR3aa: CASSLIRQGAGEQYF
CDR3nt: TGTGCCAGCAGTTTAATCCGACAGGGGGCGGGCGAGCAGTACTTC

d_gene: .
j_gene: TRBJ2-1
v_gene: TRBV2
abundance: .
CDR3aa: CASSLLAQYNEQFF
CDR3nt: TGTGCCAGCAGTCTTTTAGCGCAATACAATGAGCAGTTCTTC

d_gene: TRBD2
j_gene: TRBJ2-3
v_gene: TRBV4-3
abundance: few
CDR3aa: CASSQADREGIDTQYF
CDR3nt: TGCGCCAGCAGCCAAGCAGATCGGGAGGGCATAGATACGCAGTATTTT

d_gene: TRBD2
j_gene: TRBJ2-5
v_gene: TRBV9
abundance: .
CDR3aa: CASSVGGSPLIGEQYF
CDR3nt: TGTGCCAGCAGCGTAGGCGGGAGCCCTCTTATTGGGGAGCAGTACTTC

d_gene: .
j_gene: TRBJ2-3
v_gene: TRBV7-9
abundance: .
CDR3aa: CASSHPVTDTQYF
CDR3nt: TGTGCCAGCAGCCACCCGGTCACAGATACGCAGTATTTT

d_gene: .
j_gene: TRBJ2-7
v_gene: TRBV4-1
abundance: .
CDR3aa: CASSLQATYEQYF
CDR3nt: TGCGCCAGCAGCCTACAGGCAACCTACGAGCAGTACTTC

d_gene: TRBD2
j_gene: TRBJ2-1
v_gene: TRBV7-3
abundance: .
CDR3aa: CASSLTPWTSGGAYNEQFF
CDR3nt: TGTGCCAGCAGCTTAACCCCGTGGACTAGCGGGGGGGCCTACAATGAGCAGTTCTTC

d_gene: TRBD1
j_gene: TRBJ2-4
v_gene: TRBV7-9
abundance: .
CDR3aa: CASSTTGQGAEMSKNIQYF
CDR3nt: TGTGCCAGCAGCACCACCGGACAGGGGGCAGAAATGTCCAAAAACATTCAGTACTTC

d_gene: TRBD1
j_gene: TRBJ1-4
v_gene: TRBV12-3/TRBV12-4
abundance: few
CDR3aa: CASSQGAGLNEKLFF
CDR3nt: TGTGCCAGCAGTCAGGGGGCAGGACTAAATGAAAAACTGTTTTTT

d_gene: .
j_gene: TRBJ2-5
v_gene: TRBV24-1
abundance: few
CDR3aa: CATSDSQGPGGMTQYF
CDR3nt: TGTGCCACCAGTGACTCGCAGGGACCCGGGGGAATGACCCAGTACTTC

d_gene: TRBD1
j_gene: TRBJ1-4
v_gene: TRBV10-3
abundance: .
CDR3aa: CAISATGAPEKLFF
CDR3nt: TGTGCCATCAGTGCGACAGGGGCCCCTGAAAAACTGTTTTTT

d_gene: .
j_gene: TRBJ2-3
v_gene: TRBV30
abundance: .
CDR3aa: CAWSRGVTDTQYF
CDR3nt: TGTGCCTGGAGTAGGGGGGTGACAGATACGCAGTATTTT

d_gene: TRBD1
j_gene: TRBJ1-5
v_gene: TRBV5-6
abundance: .
CDR3aa: CASSSLTGSQPQHF
CDR3nt: TGTGCCAGCAGCTCCCTGACAGGGAGTCAGCCCCAGCATTTT

d_gene: .
j_gene: TRBJ1-2
v_gene: TRBV13
abundance: few
CDR3aa: CASSLGRAFRDGYTF
CDR3nt: TGTGCCAGCAGCTTAGGCCGGGCCTTTAGAGATGGCTACACCTTC

d_gene: .
j_gene: TRBJ1-5
v_gene: TRBV4-3
abundance: few
CDR3aa: CASSQDSGGGNQPQHF
CDR3nt: TGCGCCAGCAGCCAAGATAGCGGGGGAGGGAATCAGCCCCAGCATTTT

d_gene: .
j_gene: TRBJ2-1
v_gene: TRBV4-3
abundance: .
CDR3aa: CASSQDNRGNEQFF
CDR3nt: TGCGCCAGCAGCCAAGATAATCGGGGGAATGAGCAGTTCTTC

d_gene: .
j_gene: TRBJ1-1
v_gene: TRBV29-1
abundance: once
CDR3aa: CSVGLQMNTEAFF
CDR3nt: TGCAGCGTTGGGCTGCAGATGAACACTGAAGCTTTCTTT

d_gene: .
j_gene: TRBJ2-1
v_gene: TRBV27
abundance: .
CDR3aa: CASIFYNEQFF
CDR3nt: TGTGCCAGCATCTTCTACAATGAGCAGTTCTTC

d_gene: TRBD2
j_gene: TRBJ2-5
v_gene: TRBV3-1
abundance: few
CDR3aa: CASSQGQLAGGPETQYF
CDR3nt: TGTGCCAGCAGCCAAGGTCAACTAGCGGGGGGTCCGGAGACCCAGTACTTC

d_gene: .
j_gene: TRBJ2-5
v_gene: TRBV7-6
abundance: few
CDR3aa: CASSPLAQETQYF
CDR3nt: TGTGCCAGCAGCCCGCTCGCACAAGAGACCCAGTACTTC

d_gene: TRBD2
j_gene: TRBJ2-7
v_gene: TRBV27
abundance: .
CDR3aa: CASSRLAWHEQYF
CDR3nt: TGTGCCAGCAGCCGACTAGCTTGGCACGAGCAGTACTTC